The source of this TCR beta chain is a study of technical replicates of blood from several donors. The CDR3 is 16 amino acids. Trimming stripped 0 bases from V and 6 bases from J, with 12 bases between. CDR1 and CDR2 (germline): MGHRA, YSYEKL. Assay used: immunoSEQ multiplex PCR; TCRdb lists only in-frame clones, some missing. Found here are about 89,000 clones, over 85% of them singletons; the top ten hold 0.2% to 0.25%. This chain links TRBV4-1 with TRBJ1-6; D is possibly TRBD1 (6 bases). Material: T cells isolated from PBMCs. This clonotype originated in a human donor in good health. The CDR3 reads CASSQDGGHFNSPLHF. The DNA for the CDR3 is TGCGCCAGCAGCCAAGATGGGGGACACTTTAATTCACCCCTCCACTTT.